Sequencing of this T cell receptor beta chain was carried out in a study of cytomegalovirus exposure and HLA in healthy donors. Study-wide results and caveats: Based on reports, TCR beta sequences accurately predicted HLA-A and HLA-B alleles for most subjects. Later on, a genetic analysis was performed. It linked a missense variant in DCLRE1C with V- and J-gene trimming of TCR beta.

The PCR ran on 60 Vbeta and 13 Jbeta primers. The table came from immunoSEQ multiplex PCR; TCRdb's copy has only in-frame clones and leaves some out. The top ten hold 4.3% of the sample, which has 150,000 or so clones, roughly 70% seen once. Comments on this clone: Its antigen is not identified.

Germline V lookup: CDR1 SGHDN, CDR2 FVKESK. The CDR3 runs 15 residues. The V call is TRBV14, the J call TRBJ2-5; 8 bases match TRBD1. The end of the DNA is better explained by TRBJ2-7, so the J call may be wrong. The receptor comes from a man aged 18 to 30 in good health and CMV-seropositive. Material for sequencing was PBMCs. DNA for the CDR3: TGTGCCAGCAGCCATTTAGACAGGGGCTCCTACGAGCAGTACTTC. It codes for CASSHLDRGSYEQYF.